This T cell receptor (beta chain) was observed in a study of T-cell reconstitution after alpha-beta-depleted transplantation in children. CDR1 is SGHTA and CDR2 is FQGNSA in the germline V gene. The CDR3 consists of 13 residues. Trimming took off 5 bases at V and 9 bases at J, with 17 bases between the two ends. This clonotype was counted a few times. During its preparation, the TCRbeta library received unique molecular identifiers. TCRdb ran MiXCR on the PCR reads and lists one entry per CDR3 protein. Altogether about 510,000 distinct CDR3 sequences are present, 9.5% to 12% being singletons, with the ten largest covering 14%.

The source of this sequence is a female patient under 10 years old who had a stem cell transplant for aplastic anemia, so the T cells may come from the graft donor. The sample in question was PBMCs, mostly from graft donor cells, obtained 180 days after TCRalphabeta/CD19-depleted stem cell transplant. The rearrangement uses TRBV7-2 and TRBJ2-7; possible D gene TRBD2, 7 bases. The CDR3 sequence is CASSQGGGRPQYF. The CDR3 nucleotides are TGTGCCAGCAGCCAGGGAGGGGGGCGTCCGCAGTACTTC.